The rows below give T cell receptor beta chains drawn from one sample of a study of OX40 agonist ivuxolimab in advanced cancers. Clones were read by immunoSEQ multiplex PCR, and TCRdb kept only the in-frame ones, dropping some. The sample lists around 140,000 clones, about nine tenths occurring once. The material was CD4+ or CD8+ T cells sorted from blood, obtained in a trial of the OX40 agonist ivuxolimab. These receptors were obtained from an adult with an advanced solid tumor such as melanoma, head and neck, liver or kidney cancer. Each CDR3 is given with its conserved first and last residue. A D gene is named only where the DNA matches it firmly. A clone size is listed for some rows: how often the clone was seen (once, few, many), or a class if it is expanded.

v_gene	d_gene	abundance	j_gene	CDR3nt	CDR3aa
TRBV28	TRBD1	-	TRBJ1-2	TGTGCCAGCAACCGGGACAGCGGGAACTATGGCTACACCTTC	CASNRDSGNYGYTF
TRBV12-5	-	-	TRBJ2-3	TGTGCTAGTGGTTTGGTAATTGGGGACCTCCACACAGATACGCAGTATTTT	CASGLVIGDLHTDTQYF
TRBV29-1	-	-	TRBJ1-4	TGCAGCGTTGGTGGGCAGCTTAATGAAAAACTGTTTTTT	CSVGGQLNEKLFF
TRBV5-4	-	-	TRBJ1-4	TGTGCCAGCGGAACGGGGGTTGGGGCGGGGCAGCTTGAAAAACTGTTTTTT	CASGTGVGAGQLEKLFF
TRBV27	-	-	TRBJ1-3	TGTGCCAGCAGTTTATCTACAGGGAAAGGAAACACCATATATTTT	CASSLSTGKGNTIYF
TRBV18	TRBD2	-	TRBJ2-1	TGTGCCAGCTCACCGGGTAGCGGGGGAAAGGCCAATGAGCAGTTCTTC	CASSPGSGGKANEQFF
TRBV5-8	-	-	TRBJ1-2	TGTGCCAGCAGCTCAGAAGTACGCTACACCTTC	CASSSEVRYTF
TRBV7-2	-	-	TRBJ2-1	TGTGCCAGCAGCCTCTTGCAGGTAAATGAGCAGTTCTTC	CASSLLQVNEQFF
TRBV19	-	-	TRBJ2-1	TGTGCCAGTAAAAGAGGGGAGCCCACGTCGTCCGGTAGGTACAATGAGCAGTTCTTC	CASKRGEPTSSGRYNEQFF
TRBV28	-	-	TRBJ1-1	TGTGCCAGCATGGCAGGGAACACTGAAGCTTTCTTT	CASMAGNTEAFF
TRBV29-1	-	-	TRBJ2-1	TGCAGCGTTGCCCCCTTTAGCGGAGTCTACAATGAGCAGTTCTTC	CSVAPFSGVYNEQFF
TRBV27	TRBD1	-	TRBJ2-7	TGTGCCAGCAGTTACAGTTTGAGGGGGCCTACCTCCTACGAGCAGTACTTC	CASSYSLRGPTSYEQYF
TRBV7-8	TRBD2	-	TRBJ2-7	TGTGCCAGCAGCTCAGGGACTAGCGGGCTCTACGAGCAGTACTTC	CASSSGTSGLYEQYF
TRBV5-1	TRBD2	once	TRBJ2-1	TGCGCCAGCAGTTCCGAAATGGGACTAGCGGAGGACTACAATGAGCAGTTCTTC	CASSSEMGLAEDYNEQFF
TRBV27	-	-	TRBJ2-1	TGTGCCAGCAGTCCGAGGCCAAGGTCCTCCAATGAGCAGTTCTTC	CASSPRPRSSNEQFF
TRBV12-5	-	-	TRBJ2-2	TGTGCTAGTGGTTTGCCCCCCGGGGAGCTGTTTTTT	CASGLPPGELFF
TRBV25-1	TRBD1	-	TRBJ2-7	TGTGCCAGCAAAGACTGGGACAGAGACTACGAGCAGTACTTC	CASKDWDRDYEQYF
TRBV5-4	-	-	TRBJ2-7	TGTGCCAGCAGGTGGGACCACTCCTACGAGCAGTACTTC	CASRWDHSYEQYF
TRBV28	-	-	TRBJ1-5	TGTGCCAGCAGTTTATGGGGGGACAATCAGCCCCAGCATTTT	CASSLWGDNQPQHF
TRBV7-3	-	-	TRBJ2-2	TGTGCCAGCAGCTTCTTAGCGAGCGGGGAGCTGTTTTTT	CASSFLASGELFF
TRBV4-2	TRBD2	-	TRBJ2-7	TGTGCCAGCAGCCAAGATTCTCCGGGACTAGCGGGCTACGAGCAGTACTTC	CASSQDSPGLAGYEQYF
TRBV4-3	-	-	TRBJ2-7	TGCGCCAGCAGCCAAGGGCACGGCACCTACGAGCAGTACTTC	CASSQGHGTYEQYF